This T cell receptor beta chain is drawn from a study of T cells in localized non-small cell lung cancer. The length of the CDR3 is 16 residues. Per germline, CDR1 LNHDA and CDR2 SQIVND (reference sequence). V was pared by 4 bases and J by 0 bases, with 14 bases between. TCRdb's table, derived via immunoSEQ multiplex PCR, lists solely in-frame clones and lacks some. The sample has about 2,800 clones, about 15% seen once. The gene calls are TRBV19 and TRBJ2-3; perhaps TRBD1 as D (5 bases). This TCR was recovered from a woman aged 35-75 years with stage II lung adenocarcinoma. The specimen comprised lung tumor tissue, sampled before any cancer treatment. CDR3 sequence: CASSRARTPSTDTQYF. As DNA, the CDR3 is TGTGCCAGTAGTAGGGCAAGGACACCGAGCACAGATACGCAGTATTTT.